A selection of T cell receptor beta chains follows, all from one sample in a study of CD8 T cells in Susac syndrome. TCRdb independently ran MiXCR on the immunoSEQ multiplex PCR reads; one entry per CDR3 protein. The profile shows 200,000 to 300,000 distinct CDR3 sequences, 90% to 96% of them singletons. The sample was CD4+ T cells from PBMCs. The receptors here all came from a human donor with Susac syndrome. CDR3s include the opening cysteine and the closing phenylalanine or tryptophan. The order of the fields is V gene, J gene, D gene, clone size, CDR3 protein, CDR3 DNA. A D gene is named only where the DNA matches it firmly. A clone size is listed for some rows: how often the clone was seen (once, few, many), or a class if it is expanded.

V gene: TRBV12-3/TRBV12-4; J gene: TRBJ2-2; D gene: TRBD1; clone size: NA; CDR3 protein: CASSSTPGTGDNTGELFF; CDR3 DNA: TGTGCCAGCAGTTCGACCCCCGGGACAGGGGACAACACCGGGGAGCTGTTTTTT
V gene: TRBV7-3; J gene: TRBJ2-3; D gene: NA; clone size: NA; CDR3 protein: CASSPPAVPTDTQYF; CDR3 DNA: TGTGCCAGCAGCCCCCCGGCAGTCCCCACAGATACGCAGTATTTT
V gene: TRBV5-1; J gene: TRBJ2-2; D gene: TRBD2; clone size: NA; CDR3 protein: CASRMGLAGKETGELFF; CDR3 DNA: TGCGCCAGCAGAATGGGACTAGCGGGAAAGGAGACCGGGGAGCTGTTTTTT
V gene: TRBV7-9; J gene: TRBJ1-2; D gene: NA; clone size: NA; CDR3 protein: CASSKTENYGYTF; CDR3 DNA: TGTGCCAGCAGCAAGACAGAAAACTATGGCTACACCTTC
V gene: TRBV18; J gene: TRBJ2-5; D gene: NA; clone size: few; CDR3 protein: CASSPVGETQYF; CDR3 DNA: TGTGCCAGCTCACCAGTTGGGGAGACCCAGTACTTC
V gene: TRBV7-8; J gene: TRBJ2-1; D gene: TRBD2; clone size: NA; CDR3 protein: CASSFVSGGRVDNEQFF; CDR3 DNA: TGTGCCAGCAGCTTCGTCTCTGGCGGGAGGGTGGACAATGAGCAGTTCTTC
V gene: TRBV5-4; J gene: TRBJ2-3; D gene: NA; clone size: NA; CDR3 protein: CASSFSTSRDLTDTQYF; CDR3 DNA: TGTGCCAGCAGCTTCTCCACTTCCCGGGACCTCACAGATACGCAGTATTTT
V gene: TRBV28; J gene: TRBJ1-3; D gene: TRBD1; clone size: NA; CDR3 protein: CASADLGTGMHTIYF; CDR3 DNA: TGTGCCAGCGCCGACCTTGGGACAGGGATGCACACCATATATTTT
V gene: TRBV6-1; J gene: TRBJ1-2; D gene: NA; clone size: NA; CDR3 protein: CASSENTATYGYTF; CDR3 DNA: TGTGCCAGCAGTGAAAATACGGCCACCTATGGCTACACCTTC
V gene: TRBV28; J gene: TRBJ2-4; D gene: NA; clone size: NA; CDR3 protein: CASSFWAKNIQYF; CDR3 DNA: TGTGCCAGCAGTTTCTGGGCCAAAAACATTCAGTACTTC
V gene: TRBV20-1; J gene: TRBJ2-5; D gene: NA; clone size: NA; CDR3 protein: CSATARDNVQETQYF; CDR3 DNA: TGCAGTGCTACTGCCCGGGATAACGTCCAAGAGACCCAGTACTTC
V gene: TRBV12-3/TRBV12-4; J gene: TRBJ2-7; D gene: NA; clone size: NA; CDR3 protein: CASRKAGAYEQYF; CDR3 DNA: TGTGCCAGCAGAAAGGCAGGGGCATACGAGCAGTACTTC
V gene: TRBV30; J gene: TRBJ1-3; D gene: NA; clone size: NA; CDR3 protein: CAWSIVNAGNTIYF; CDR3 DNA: TGTGCCTGGAGTATTGTGAATGCTGGAAACACCATATATTTT
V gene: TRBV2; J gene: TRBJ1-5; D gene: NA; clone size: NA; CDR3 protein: CASSEFGSQHF; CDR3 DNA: TGTGCCAGCAGTGAATTTGGGTCCCAGCATTTT
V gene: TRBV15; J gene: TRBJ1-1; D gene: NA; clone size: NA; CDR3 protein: CATSRGATGAFF; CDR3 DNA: TGTGCCACCAGCAGAGGGGCAACCGGGGCTTTCTTT